This TCR beta chain was recovered during a study of cytomegalovirus exposure and HLA in healthy donors. After removal of 0 bases from V and 5 bases from J, the junction contained 9 bases not matched to a gene. Germline values: CDR1 SGHVS, CDR2 FQNEAQ. There are 16 residues in the CDR3. Broader study findings: As a later analysis showed, several of the most significant clusters appeared to be linked to common viral pathogens. Previous analysis showed most TCR beta V segments were productive about 90% or about 30% of the time.

PCR was performed using 60 Vbeta and 13 Jbeta primers. Profiled with immunoSEQ multiplex PCR; TCRdb holds only in-frame clones, not every one. The top ten clones hold just under 2.5% of a sample with 110,000 or so clones, 82% of them seen once. Regarding this clone: Antigen: not known.

The chain combines TRBV7-8 with TRBJ2-7, with 8 bases fitting TRBD2. The clonotype comes from a woman younger than 30 in good health and CMV-seronegative. Sequencing was carried out using PBMCs. CDR3 bases: TGTGCCAGCAGCTTAGCCCTTAGCGGGGTCCGGGACGAGCAGTACTTC. Its translation is CASSLALSGVRDEQYF. Variable domain in full (rest from reference TRBV7-8 and TRBJ2-7): GAGVSQSPRYKVAKRGQDVALRCDPISGHVSLFWYQQALGQGPEFLTYFQNEAQLDKSGLPSDRFFAERPEGSVSTLKIQRTQQEDSAVYLCASSLALSGVRDEQYFGPGTRLTVT.